This TCR beta chain was sequenced in a study of blood T cell repertoires in COVID-19 (dated by TCRdb to 2018 to 2021). Regarding the research as a whole: Samples covering the acute and convalescent phases of COVID-19 were provided by collaborators in the United States, Italy and Spain. The prospective study material was composed of cDNA or gDNA derived from T cells, B-cell-depleted T cells, or PBMCs. Subjects who had been exposed to COVID-19, were actively infected with it, or had recovered from it provided the deeply sampled blood TCRbeta repertoires that made up the dataset. The repertoires were made available in a free public database intended to serve as a resource for research on the immune response to SARS-CoV-2. Samples came from the ongoing ImmuneRACE study (first 160 participants) plus 1,254 subjects from 6 global collaborators. Sample metadata almost always included a de-identified subject ID, COVID-19 status, age in years and sex. Where available, HLA class I and class II types were obtained from metadata supplied by the sample provider rather than from assay-based typing. The study at large found these results: Clinical and demographic metadata were provided uncurated, with the amount varying by source and participant.

TCRbeta CDR3 regions were amplified from genomic DNA by means of the immunoSEQ Assay, a bias-controlled multiplex PCR. Turning to the authors' computational methods: The number of nucleated cells in each sample was estimated by amplification of reference gene primers within the assay. Sequence reads were collapsed and filtered to measure the absolute abundance of every unique TCRbeta CDR3 rearrangement. For each sample, productive Simpson clonality was calculated by taking the square root of Simpson's diversity index across productive rearrangements. The table comes from immuneACCESS by way of TCRdb, which keeps in-frame sequences with V and J called. Part of the clones is missing from these tables; in studies checked, under half for an unresolved V gene and the rest for unknown reasons. Clone size and V and J calls were adopted from that table, with D and trimming inferred from the DNA. The sample data list 340,000 or so clones, and around 83% of these were observed just once. The top ten hold about 3% of the sample.

The collaborating institutions used their own protocols to collect whole blood in K2EDTA tubes. Collaborator samples were shipped for TCRbeta analysis as frozen whole blood, isolated PBMCs, or DNA extracted from either sample type. CDR1 and CDR2, per the germline V gene (reference sequence), are MNHEY and SMNVEV. CDR3 length: 13 amino acids, cysteine to phenylalanine. Just the 39-base CDR3 DNA is kept, in frame starting at base 1. Germline trimming: 5 bases from V, 5 bases from J; junction bases outside gene matches: 5. In regard to this clone: The antigen it binds to is not known. Base qualities are not recorded, but no much larger clone differs from it by a single base.

The sequence was collected from a man aged 25 to 40 with active or convalescent COVID-19. The sequence joins TRBV27 to TRBJ1-1; TRBD1 agrees with 7 junctional bases. The material sequenced was peripheral blood. The CDR3 is CASSPDRVTEAFF. The DNA reads TGTGCCAGCAGTCCCGACAGGGTGACTGAAGCTTTCTTT.